Included here is one T cell receptor beta chain sequence, with context. The antigen is undetermined. Method: immunoSEQ multiplex PCR; TCRdb's copy keeps in-frame clones and lacks some. The table has more than 70,000 clones, around 90% seen once. The data were taken from a study of resident and recirculating memory T cells in vitiligo. At the level of the study: Epidermis came from shave biopsies of lesional and nonlesional sites, plus PBMCs.

Trimming left V 10 bases short and J 1 base short, with 17 bases between. The germline V gene encodes CDR1 MNHEY and CDR2 SMNVEV (reference sequence). CDR3 length: 15 amino acids. General study results and limits: No single dominant TCR clone appeared; lesion clonality varied.

The chain couples TRBV27 to TRBJ1-3, with TRBD1 as a possible D gene (5 bases). The sample consisted of blood. The clonotype originates from a male donor with vitiligo. As DNA, the CDR3 is TGTGCCACCGCACGCAAGGGGAAATCTGGAAACACCATATATTTT. It encodes CATARKGKSGNTIYF.